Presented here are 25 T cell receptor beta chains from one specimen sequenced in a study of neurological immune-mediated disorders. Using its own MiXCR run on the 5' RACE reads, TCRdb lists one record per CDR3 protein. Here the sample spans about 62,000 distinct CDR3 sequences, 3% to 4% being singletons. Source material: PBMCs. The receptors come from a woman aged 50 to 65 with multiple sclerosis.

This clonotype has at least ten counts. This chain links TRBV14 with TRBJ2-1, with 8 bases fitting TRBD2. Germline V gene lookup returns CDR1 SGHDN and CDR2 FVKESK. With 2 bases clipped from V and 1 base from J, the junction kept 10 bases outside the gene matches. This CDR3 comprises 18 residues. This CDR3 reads CASSQSFQTSVSYNEQFF. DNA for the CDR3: TGTGCCAGCAGCCAAAGTTTCCAGACTAGCGTTTCCTACAATGAGCAGTTCTTC.

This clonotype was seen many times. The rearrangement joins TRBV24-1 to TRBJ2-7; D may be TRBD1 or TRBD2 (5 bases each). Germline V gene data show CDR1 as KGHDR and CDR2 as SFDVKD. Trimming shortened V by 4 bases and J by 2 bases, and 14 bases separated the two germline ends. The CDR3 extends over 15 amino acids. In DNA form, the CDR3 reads TGTGCCACCAGTGACCGAGGGACGGCTACCTACGAGCAGTACTTC. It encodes CATSDRGTATYEQYF.

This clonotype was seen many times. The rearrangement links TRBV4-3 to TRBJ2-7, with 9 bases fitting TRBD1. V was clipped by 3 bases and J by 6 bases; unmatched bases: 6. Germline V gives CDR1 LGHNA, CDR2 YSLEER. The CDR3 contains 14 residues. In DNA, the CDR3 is TGCGCCAGCAGCCAGGACAGGGGATCTCGCGAGCAGTACTTC. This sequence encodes CASSQDRGSREQYF.

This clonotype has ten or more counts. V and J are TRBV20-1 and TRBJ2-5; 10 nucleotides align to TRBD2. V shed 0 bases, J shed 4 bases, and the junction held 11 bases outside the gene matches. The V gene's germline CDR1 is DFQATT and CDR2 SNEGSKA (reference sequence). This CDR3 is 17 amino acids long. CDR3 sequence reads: CSARDMASGRVGETQYF. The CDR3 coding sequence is TGCAGTGCTAGAGATATGGCTAGCGGGAGAGTAGGAGAGACCCAGTACTTC.

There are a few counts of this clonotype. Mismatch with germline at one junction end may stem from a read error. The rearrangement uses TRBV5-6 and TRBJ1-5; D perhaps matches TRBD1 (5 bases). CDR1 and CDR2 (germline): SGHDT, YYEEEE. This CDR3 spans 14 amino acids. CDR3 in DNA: TGTGCCAGCAGCTTTACCGCAGGGCATCAGCCCCAGAATTTT. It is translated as CASSFTAGHQPQNF.

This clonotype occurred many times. CDR3 in amino acids: CASSFRTDAEKLFF. Written as DNA, the CDR3 is TGTGCCAGCAGCTTTCGGACGGACGCTGAAAAACTGTTTTTT. The chain joins TRBV7-9 to TRBJ1-4, with D unclear. The V end lost 3 bases, the J end lost 7 bases, and 12 bases lay between the germline ends. Germline V lookup: CDR1 SEHNR, CDR2 FQNEAQ (reference sequence). The CDR3 loop spans 14 amino acids.

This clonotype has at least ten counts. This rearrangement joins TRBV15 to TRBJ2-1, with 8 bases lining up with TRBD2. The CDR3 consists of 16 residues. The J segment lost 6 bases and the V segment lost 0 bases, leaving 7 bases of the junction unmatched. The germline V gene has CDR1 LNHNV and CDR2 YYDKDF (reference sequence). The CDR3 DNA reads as TGTGCCACCAGCAGAGACCGAAGCGGGAGTGGCAATGAGCAGTTCTTC. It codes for CATSRDRSGSGNEQFF. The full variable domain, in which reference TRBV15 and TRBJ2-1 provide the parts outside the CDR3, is DAMVIQNPRYQVTQFGKPVTLSCSQTLNHNVMYWYQQKSSQAPKLLFHYYDKDFNNEADTPDNFQSRRPNTSFCFLDIRSPGLGDTAMYLCATSRDRSGSGNEQFFGPGTRLTVL.

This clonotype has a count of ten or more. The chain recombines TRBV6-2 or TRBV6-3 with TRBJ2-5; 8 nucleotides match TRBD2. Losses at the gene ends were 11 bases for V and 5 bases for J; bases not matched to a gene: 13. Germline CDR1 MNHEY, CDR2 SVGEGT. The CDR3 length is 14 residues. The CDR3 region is CALAEAGEVETQYF. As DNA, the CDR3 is TGTGCCCTGGCTGAAGCGGGAGAGGTGGAGACCCAGTACTTC.

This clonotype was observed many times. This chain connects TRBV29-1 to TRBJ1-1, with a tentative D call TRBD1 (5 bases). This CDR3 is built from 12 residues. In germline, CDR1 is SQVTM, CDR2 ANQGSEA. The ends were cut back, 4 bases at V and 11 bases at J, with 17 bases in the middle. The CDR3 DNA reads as TGCAGCGTTGGGAGACAGCCTGGTACGGCTTTCTTT. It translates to CSVGRQPGTAFF.

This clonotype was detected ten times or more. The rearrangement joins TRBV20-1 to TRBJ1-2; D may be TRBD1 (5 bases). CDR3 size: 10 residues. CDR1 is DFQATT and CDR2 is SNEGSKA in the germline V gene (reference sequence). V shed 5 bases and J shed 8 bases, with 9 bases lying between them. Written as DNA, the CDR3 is TGCAGTGCTCAGGGTTGGGGCTACACCTTC. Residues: CSAQGWGYTF.

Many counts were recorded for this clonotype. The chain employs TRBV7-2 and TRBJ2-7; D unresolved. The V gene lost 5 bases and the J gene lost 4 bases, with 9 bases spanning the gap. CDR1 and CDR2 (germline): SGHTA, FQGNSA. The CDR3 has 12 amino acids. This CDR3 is CASSPEGYEQYF. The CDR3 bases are TGTGCCAGCAGCCCCGAAGGATACGAGCAGTACTTC.

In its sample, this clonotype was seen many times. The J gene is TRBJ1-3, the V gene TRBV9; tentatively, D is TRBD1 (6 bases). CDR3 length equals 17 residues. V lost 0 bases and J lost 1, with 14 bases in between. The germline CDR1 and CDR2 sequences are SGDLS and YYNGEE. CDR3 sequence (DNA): TGTGCCAGCAGCGTAGGAAACAGGGAGTTATCTGGAAACACCATATATTTT. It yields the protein CASSVGNRELSGNTIYF. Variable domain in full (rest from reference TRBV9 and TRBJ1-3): DSGVTQTPKHLITATGQRVTLRCSPRSGDLSVYWYQQSLDQGLQFLIQYYNGEERAKGNILERFSAQQFPDLHSELNLSSLELGDSALYFCASSVGNRELSGNTIYFGEGSWLTVV.

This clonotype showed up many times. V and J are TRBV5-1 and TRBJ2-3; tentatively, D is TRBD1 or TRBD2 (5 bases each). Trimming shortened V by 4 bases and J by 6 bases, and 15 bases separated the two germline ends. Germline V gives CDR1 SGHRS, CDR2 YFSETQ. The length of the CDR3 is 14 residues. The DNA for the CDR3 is TGCGCCAGCAGCCCCGGAGATGGGGGTGATACGCAGTATTTT. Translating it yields CASSPGDGGDTQYF.

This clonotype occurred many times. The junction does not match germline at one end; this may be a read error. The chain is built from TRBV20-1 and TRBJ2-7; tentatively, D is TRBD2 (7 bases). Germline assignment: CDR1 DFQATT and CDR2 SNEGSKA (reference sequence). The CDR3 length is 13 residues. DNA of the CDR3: TGCAGTGCCAGAGGTACGGGGGGCGCACGGCAGTACTTC. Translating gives CSARGTGGARQYF.

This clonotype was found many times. The CDR3 coding sequence is TGTGCCAGTAGCCCTCCCACCGTGTCAGGGCCCCAGCATTTT. The encoded protein is CASSPPTVSGPQHF. The chain is built from TRBV19 and TRBJ1-5; D gene ambiguous. Germline V gene lookup returns CDR1 LNHDA and CDR2 SQIVND (reference sequence). CDR3 length equals 14 residues. V shed 6 bases and J shed 9 bases, with 18 bases lying between them.

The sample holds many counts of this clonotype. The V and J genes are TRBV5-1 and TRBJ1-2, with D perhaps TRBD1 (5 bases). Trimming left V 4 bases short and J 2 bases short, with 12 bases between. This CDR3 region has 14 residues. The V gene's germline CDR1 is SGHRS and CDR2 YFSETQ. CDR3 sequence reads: CASSQDEGNYGYTF. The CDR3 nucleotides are TGCGCCAGCAGCCAGGATGAGGGGAACTATGGCTACACCTTC.

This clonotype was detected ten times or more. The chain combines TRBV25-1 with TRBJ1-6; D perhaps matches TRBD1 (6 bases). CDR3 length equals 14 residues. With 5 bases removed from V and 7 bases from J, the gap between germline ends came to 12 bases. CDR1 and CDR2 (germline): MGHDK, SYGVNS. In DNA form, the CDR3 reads TGTGCCAGCAGTTTCGGGACACCAAATTCACCCCTCCACTTT. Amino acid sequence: CASSFGTPNSPLHF.

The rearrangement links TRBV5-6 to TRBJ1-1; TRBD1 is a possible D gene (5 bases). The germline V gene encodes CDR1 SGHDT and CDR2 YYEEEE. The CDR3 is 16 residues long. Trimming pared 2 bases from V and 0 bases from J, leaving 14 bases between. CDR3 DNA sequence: TGTGCCAGCAGCTTTTTCCGGGGGTCCATGAACACTGAAGCTTTCTTT. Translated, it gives CASSFFRGSMNTEAFF.

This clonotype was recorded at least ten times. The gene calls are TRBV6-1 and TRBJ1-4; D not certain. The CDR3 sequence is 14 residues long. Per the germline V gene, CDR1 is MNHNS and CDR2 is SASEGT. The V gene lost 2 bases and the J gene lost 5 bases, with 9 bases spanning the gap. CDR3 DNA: TGTGCCAGCAGTGAAATGCCTGGGAATGAAAAACTGTTTTTT. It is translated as CASSEMPGNEKLFF.

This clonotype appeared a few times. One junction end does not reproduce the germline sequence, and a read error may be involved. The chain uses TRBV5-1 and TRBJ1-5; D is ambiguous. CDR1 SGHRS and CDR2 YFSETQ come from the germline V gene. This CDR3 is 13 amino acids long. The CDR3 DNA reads TGCGCCAGCAGCTCTGACCACAATCAGCCCCAGAATTTT. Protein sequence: CASSSDHNQPQNF. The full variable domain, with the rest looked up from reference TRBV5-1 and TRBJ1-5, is KAGVTQTPRYLIKTRGQQVTLSCSPISGHRSVSWYQQTPGQGLQFLFEYFSETQRNKGNFPGRFSGRQFSNSRSEMNVSTLELGDSALYLCASSSDHNQPQNFGDGTRLSIL.

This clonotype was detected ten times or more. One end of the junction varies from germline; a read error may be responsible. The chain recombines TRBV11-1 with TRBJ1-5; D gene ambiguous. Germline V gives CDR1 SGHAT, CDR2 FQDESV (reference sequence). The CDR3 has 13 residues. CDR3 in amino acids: CASSPGVGQPQNF. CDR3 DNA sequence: TGTGCCAGCAGCCCTGGGGTCGGTCAGCCCCAGAATTTT.

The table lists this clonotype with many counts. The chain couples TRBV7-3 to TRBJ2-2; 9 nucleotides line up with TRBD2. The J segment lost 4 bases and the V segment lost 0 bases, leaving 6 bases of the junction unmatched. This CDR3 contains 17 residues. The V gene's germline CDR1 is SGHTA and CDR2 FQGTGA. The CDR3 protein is CASSLTAGGPVTGELFF. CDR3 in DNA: TGTGCCAGCAGCTTAACGGCGGGAGGGCCGGTCACCGGGGAGCTGTTTTTT.

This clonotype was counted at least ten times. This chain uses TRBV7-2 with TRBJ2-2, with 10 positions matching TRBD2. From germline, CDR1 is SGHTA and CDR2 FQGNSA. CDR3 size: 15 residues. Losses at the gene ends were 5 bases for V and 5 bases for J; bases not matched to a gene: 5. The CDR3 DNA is TGTGCCAGCAGCAGCAGCGGGAGGGCTACCGGGGAGCTGTTTTTT. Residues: CASSSSGRATGELFF.

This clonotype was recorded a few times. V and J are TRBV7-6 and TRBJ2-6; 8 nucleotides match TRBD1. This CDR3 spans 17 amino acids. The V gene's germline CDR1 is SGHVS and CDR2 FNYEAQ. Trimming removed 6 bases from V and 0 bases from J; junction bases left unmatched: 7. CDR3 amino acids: CASSFQGAVSGANVLTF. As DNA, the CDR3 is TGTGCCAGCAGTTTTCAGGGGGCGGTCTCTGGGGCCAACGTCCTGACTTTC.

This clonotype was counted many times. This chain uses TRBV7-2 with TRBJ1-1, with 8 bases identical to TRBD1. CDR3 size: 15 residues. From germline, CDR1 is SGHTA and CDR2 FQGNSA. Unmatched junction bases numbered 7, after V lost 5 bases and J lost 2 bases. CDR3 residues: CASSLLGQGNTEAFF. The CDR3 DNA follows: TGTGCCAGCAGCCTTTTAGGACAGGGAAACACTGAAGCTTTCTTT.